Each of the 20 T cell receptor beta chains below was sequenced from the same sample in a study of graft-versus-host responses after intestinal transplantation. Graft tissue was processed to release intraepithelial and lamina propria lymphocytes. Libraries were prepared by immunoSEQ multiplex PCR; TCRdb keeps only in-frame clonotypes and omits some of them. This sample has almost 30,000 clones, with around 80% found just once. The sequences come from ileum tissue, collected 98 days after intestinal transplantation. The receptor source for this set is a human patient who received an intestinal transplant, so some T cells may come from the graft donor.

The CDR3 spells CASSLPSALAKNIQYF. The CDR3 bases are TGTGCCAGCAGCTTACCGTCAGCTCTAGCCAAAAACATTCAGTACTTC. V gene TRBV7-9 combines with J gene TRBJ2-4, with D uncertain. The CDR3 is 16 residues long. CDR1 and CDR2 (germline): SEHNR, FQNEAQ (reference sequence). V was clipped by 2 bases and J by 0 bases, with 11 bases between them.

V and J are TRBV11-1 and TRBJ2-1; no clear D gene. The CDR3 spans 11 residues. CDR1 and CDR2 from the germline V gene are SGHAT and FQDESV (reference sequence). The ends were cut back, 8 bases at V and 8 bases at J, with 10 bases in the middle. The CDR3 DNA reads TGTGCCAGCGGACCCGAAGATGAGCAGTTCTTC. Its translation is CASGPEDEQFF. The variable domain in full, completed from reference TRBV11-1 and TRBJ2-1, reads EAEVAQSPRYKITEKSQAVAFWCDPISGHATLYWYRQILGQGPELLVQFQDESVVDDSQLPKDRFSAERLKGVDSTLKIQPAELGDSAMYLCASGPEDEQFFGPGTRLTVL.

V gene TRBV9 combines with J gene TRBJ2-1; D perhaps matches TRBD1 (5 bases). This CDR3 is 15 amino acids long. Trimming pared 2 bases from V and 5 bases from J, leaving 14 bases between. Germline CDR1 is SGDLS and CDR2 is YYNGEE. CDR3 sequence (DNA): TGTGCCAGCAGCGTTAGGGGCCCTCCACACAATGAGCAGTTCTTC. Protein: CASSVRGPPHNEQFF. The whole variable domain, filled in from reference TRBV9 and TRBJ2-1, reads DSGVTQTPKHLITATGQRVTLRCSPRSGDLSVYWYQQSLDQGLQFLIQYYNGEERAKGNILERFSAQQFPDLHSELNLSSLELGDSALYFCASSVRGPPHNEQFFGPGTRLTVL.

The V and J genes are TRBV7-2 and TRBJ2-7, with a possible D match to TRBD2 (5 bases). V gave up 5 bases and J gave up 0 bases, with 11 bases separating them. In germline, CDR1 is SGHTA, CDR2 FQGNSA. The CDR3 runs to 14 residues. CDR3 in DNA: TGTGCCAGCAGCCAGCTGACTAACTCCTACGAGCAGTACTTC. As protein: CASSQLTNSYEQYF.

The J gene is TRBJ1-2, the V gene TRBV11-2; 9 bases align to TRBD1. CDR1 and CDR2 from the germline V gene are SGHAT and FQNNGV. The V gene end was trimmed by 4 bases and the J gene end by 0 bases; junction bases not matched to a gene: 3. The CDR3 length is 15 residues. CDR3 sequence (DNA): TGTGCCAGCAGCTCCACAGGGGGCTCTAACTATGGCTACACCTTC. Translation gives CASSSTGGSNYGYTF.

The genes are TRBV19 and TRBJ1-5; tentatively, D is TRBD1 (5 bases). The CDR3 is 17 residues long. The V end lost 6 bases, the J end lost 1 base, and 19 bases lay between the germline ends. Germline V gene data show CDR1 as LNHDA and CDR2 as SQIVND (reference sequence). The CDR3 coding sequence is TGTGCCAGTAGCTCAACCGGGGGGAGATTAAGCAATCAGCCCCAGCATTTT. The encoded protein is CASSSTGGRLSNQPQHF.

The V and J genes are TRBV5-1 and TRBJ2-7; D is possibly TRBD2 (6 bases). CDR3 size: 15 residues. V was clipped by 2 bases and J by 3 bases, with 15 bases between them. Germline CDR1 SGHRS, CDR2 YFSETQ. CDR3 loop: CASSLSRGSFYEQYF. The CDR3 DNA sequence: TGCGCCAGCAGCTTAAGTCGGGGGAGCTTCTACGAGCAGTACTTC.

The chain carries TRBV19 and TRBJ2-6; D is undetermined. CDR1 is LNHDA, CDR2 SQIVND, per germline (reference sequence). Trimming removed 8 bases from V and 0 bases from J, with 11 bases in between. The CDR3 extends over 15 amino acids. CDR3 nucleotides: TGTGCCAGTGCAATACGGAGCTCTGGGGCCAACGTCCTGACTTTC. This translates into CASAIRSSGANVLTF.

This sequence joins TRBV4-1 and TRBJ1-5, with a possible D match to TRBD1 (6 bases). Trimming took 5 bases from V and 5 from J, leaving 16 bases between them. The germline V gene has CDR1 MGHRA and CDR2 YSYEKL. The CDR3 runs 15 residues. CDR3 sequence reads: CASSLSVGGDQPQHF. The CDR3 bases are TGCGCCAGCAGCTTAAGTGTCGGGGGCGATCAGCCCCAGCATTTT.

The chain recombines TRBV4-1 with TRBJ2-1; D perhaps matches TRBD1 (5 bases). V was pared by 3 bases and J by 4 bases, with 16 bases between. In germline, CDR1 is MGHRA, CDR2 YSYEKL. The CDR3 has 16 amino acids. The CDR3 reads CASSHAVDNPYNEQFF. The CDR3 bases are TGCGCCAGCAGCCACGCGGTGGACAACCCTTACAATGAGCAGTTCTTC.

The chain combines TRBV4-1 with TRBJ1-1; D unclear. The CDR3 has 15 amino acids. Germline lookup yields CDR1 MGHRA and CDR2 YSYEKL. Between the trimmed V and J ends, which lost 0 bases and 3 bases, there was a span of 11 bases. The CDR3 nucleotides read TGCGCCAGCAGCCAAGATCCAGGCCAGTACACTGAAGCTTTCTTT. Translating it yields CASSQDPGQYTEAFF.

In this sample, this clone turned up once. CDR3 DNA: TGTGCCAGCAGCCCCGCAGCGGGGGGCAATTGGAATGAGCAGTTCTTC. Its translation: CASSPAAGGNWNEQFF. V usage is TRBV7-2 and J usage is TRBJ2-1; 9 nucleotides line up with TRBD2. From germline, CDR1 is SGHTA and CDR2 FQGNSA. This CDR3 has 16 residues. V was pared by 5 bases and J by 7 bases, with 12 bases of the junction left unmatched.

The gene calls are TRBV18 and TRBJ1-3; D unresolved. The V gene's germline CDR1 is KGHSH and CDR2 LQKENI. V dropped 1 base and J dropped 0 bases, with 7 bases sitting between them. The CDR3 sequence is 15 residues long. CDR3 loop: CASSPRKLSGNTIYF. CDR3 coding DNA: TGTGCCAGCTCACCACGTAAACTCTCTGGAAACACCATATATTTT.

The chain couples TRBV6-1 to TRBJ1-1; D is ambiguous. The CDR3 runs to 13 residues. With 10 bases removed from V and 4 bases from J, the gap between germline ends came to 16 bases. In germline, CDR1 is MNHNS, CDR2 SASEGT. The CDR3 DNA sequence: TGTGCCACCCAGGACCGCCTTATCACTGAAGCTTTCTTT. Its translation: CATQDRLITEAFF.

V usage is TRBV2 and J usage is TRBJ2-5, with TRBD1 matching 12 bases. V trimming: 5 bases; J trimming: 5 bases; junction bases outside the gene matches: 9. This CDR3 has 16 amino acids. Per germline, CDR1 SNHLY and CDR2 FYNNEI. CDR3 nucleotides: TGTGCCAGCAGTACCGGGACAGGGGGCGCGGGGGAGACCCAGTACTTC. Its translation is CASSTGTGGAGETQYF.

V gene TRBV5-6 combines with J gene TRBJ1-5; D perhaps matches TRBD1 (5 bases). The CDR3 is made up of 19 amino acids. Germline V gene data show CDR1 as SGHDT and CDR2 as YYEEEE. V dropped 0 bases and J dropped 4 bases, with 23 bases sitting between them. The DNA of the CDR3 is TGTGCCAGCAGCTTGGGAGGGGTTTGGCAGGGAAGGACGAATCAGCCCCAGCATTTT. It translates to CASSLGGVWQGRTNQPQHF.

The chain carries TRBV9 and TRBJ1-1, with a tentative D call TRBD1 (6 bases). With 4 bases removed from V and 5 bases from J, the gap between germline ends came to 18 bases. CDR3 length equals 15 residues. Germline V lookup: CDR1 SGDLS, CDR2 YYNGEE. As DNA, the CDR3 is TGTGCCAGCAGCCCGAATGGGGGGCCGGGGACTGAAGCTTTCTTT. As protein: CASSPNGGPGTEAFF. The variable domain in full, completed from reference TRBV9 and TRBJ1-1, reads DSGVTQTPKHLITATGQRVTLRCSPRSGDLSVYWYQQSLDQGLQFLIQYYNGEERAKGNILERFSAQQFPDLHSELNLSSLELGDSALYFCASSPNGGPGTEAFFGQGTRLTVV.

V usage is TRBV27 and J usage is TRBJ1-6; 9 bases align to TRBD1. Trimming took 8 bases from V and 7 from J; bases not matched to a gene: 9. The CDR3 is made up of 15 amino acids. Germline assignment: CDR1 MNHEY and CDR2 SMNVEV (reference sequence). The CDR3 DNA is TGTGCCAGCGGCACGGGGACAGGGTGGAATTCACCCCTCCACTTT. Translation: CASGTGTGWNSPLHF.

This sequence joins TRBV7-2 and TRBJ2-2; 8 nucleotides match TRBD2. The CDR3 has 15 amino acids. V lost 5 bases and J lost 5; bases outside the gene matches: 7. Germline-derived CDR1 and CDR2 are SGHTA and FQGNSA. This CDR3 reads CASSLTGGLTGELFF. CDR3 coding DNA: TGTGCCAGCAGCCTGACGGGGGGGCTGACCGGGGAGCTGTTTTTT. The variable domain in full, with the rest retrieved from reference TRBV7-2 and TRBJ2-2, is GAGVSQSPSNKVTEKGKDVELRCDPISGHTALYWYRQSLGQGLEFLIYFQGNSAPDKSGLPSDRFSAERTGGSVSTLTIQRTQQEDSAVYLCASSLTGGLTGELFFGEGSRLTVL.

This chain joins TRBV7-8 and TRBJ2-7; the match to TRBD2 covers 8 bases. CDR1 is SGHVS and CDR2 is FQNEAQ in the germline V gene. The CDR3 spans 15 residues. Trimming cost V 4 bases and J 3 bases; bases outside gene matches: 8. Here the CDR3 reads CASSYGLAVNYEQYF. The CDR3, as DNA: TGTGCCAGCAGCTACGGACTAGCAGTCAACTACGAGCAGTACTTC.